This T cell receptor beta chain was recovered during a study of patients and donors after allogeneic stem cell transplantation. One entry per CDR3 protein, called by TCRdb with MiXCR from the RT-PCR reads. The sample includes around 17,000 distinct CDR3 sequences, roughly 27% of them seen just once. CDR1 and CDR2 from the germline V gene are DFQATT and SNEGSKA (reference sequence). The V segment lost 6 bases and the J segment 2 bases; nucleotides outside the gene matches: 7. The CDR3 consists of 15 residues. The clonotype comes from a human donor who was either an allogeneic HSCT recipient or a stem cell or donor lymphocyte infusion donor (not recorded which). It is not recorded whose cells these are; they may come from a transplant donor. The chain is built from TRBV20-1 and TRBJ2-7, with 13 bases lining up with TRBD2. Material for sequencing was blood, either unsorted or a sorted T cell fraction (not recorded which). In nucleotides, the CDR3 is TGCAGTGCAGAGACTAGCGGGGGGCCTACCTACGAGCAGTACTTC. This encodes CSAETSGGPTYEQYF.